Listed here is a single T cell receptor beta chain. Clones were sequenced by immunoSEQ multiplex PCR, and TCRdb holds only the in-frame ones, with some missing. The table has roughly 34,000 clones, 87% seen once; the top ten hold roughly 5%. The data belong to a study of T cells in tuberculosis. After removal of 7 bases from V and 4 bases from J, the junction contained 11 bases not matched to a gene. Germline CDR1 SGHTA, CDR2 FQGNSA. The CDR3 contains 16 residues. The time point is: new active TB diagnosis, blood taken before or within 7 days of starting treatment. This material consisted of PBMCs, taken at tuberculosis diagnosis. This chain links TRBV7-2 with TRBJ2-2; 8 nucleotides agree with TRBD2. The clonotype was recovered from an adult with tuberculosis. The CDR3, as DNA: TGTGCCAGCATCTCCCGGGGGGGGTCTGCCACCGGGGAGCTGTTTTTT. Translation gives CASISRGGSATGELFF.